This T cell receptor beta chain originates from a study of vaccination and CD4 T cells after COVID-19. Overall study: At a median around 100 days (range 35 to 161) after diagnosis, post-COVID samples were drawn.

There are 16 residues in the CDR3. Germline V CDR1 and CDR2: MNHEY, SVGAGI. Trimming cost V 2 bases and J 1 base, with 14 bases left between them. Remarks on this clonotype: Antigen unknown.

Oncomine TCR Beta short-read sequencing was applied to DNA from cultured CD4+ T cells. MiXCR, applied by TCRdb to the PCR reads, yields one record per CDR3 protein. Seen here are 19,000 or so distinct CDR3 sequences, over 60% observed once, and the top ten hold about 17%. Treatment of the sample: approximately nine-day PBMC culture with coronavirus spike peptide pools or control peptides (ViraFEST assay). With 9.5 to 10 ug/ml peptide pools and roughly 9.2 IU/ml IL-2, PBMCs were cultured at 2 million to 2.5 million per well. Investigators isolated CD4+ T cells by negative selection after approximately 11 days of culture. Study-level points and caveats: Convalescent patients had a median around 90% of post-vaccine SARS-CoV-2-reactive clones that were detected only after vaccination, not before it.

The TCR comes from a human donor who received a COVID-19 vaccine. The rearrangement links TRBV6-5 to TRBJ1-1, with D maybe TRBD1 (6 bases). The source material was CD4+ T cells from blood, cultured in vitro, sampled after SARS-CoV-2 vaccination. CDR3 in DNA: TGTGCCAGCAGTTACATAGGGGGGTGGGGGAACACTGAAGCTTTCTTT. Protein: CASSYIGGWGNTEAFF.